These 10 T cell receptor beta chains share one sample of origin, sequenced in a study of blood T cells in healthy people across ages. A sample-barcoded 5' primer and a J-beta primer mix were used in a second PCR of about 6 to 12 cycles. Each CDR3 protein gets one entry after TCRdb re-called the 5' RACE reads with MiXCR. The table includes more than 700,000 distinct CDR3 sequences, approximately 55% detected once. Sample: blood. All receptors derive from an elderly man in good health.

This clonotype was counted only a few times. The chain is built from TRBV5-1 and TRBJ2-3; 9 bases match TRBD2. Germline loops: CDR1 SGHRS, CDR2 YFSETQ. J lost 5 bases, V lost 2 bases, and 6 bases had no gene match. The length of the CDR3 is 15 residues. CDR3 DNA: TGCGCCAGCAGCTTAGAGCGGGAGGTCGGAGATACGCAGTATTTT. This codes for CASSLEREVGDTQYF. The full variable domain, rest sourced from reference TRBV5-1 and TRBJ2-3, is KAGVTQTPRYLIKTRGQQVTLSCSPISGHRSVSWYQQTPGQGLQFLFEYFSETQRNKGNFPGRFSGRQFSNSRSEMNVSTLELGDSALYLCASSLEREVGDTQYFGPGTRLTVL.

CDR3 protein: CASSFASRSEQYF. As DNA, the CDR3 is TGTGCCAGCAGTTTCGCTAGCCGAAGCGAGCAGTACTTC. This chain uses TRBV27 with TRBJ2-7; possibly TRBD2 for D (5 bases). The CDR3 is made up of 13 amino acids. The V and J ends lost 3 bases and 6 bases respectively, with 12 bases between them. Per the germline V gene, CDR1 is MNHEY and CDR2 is SMNVEV (reference sequence).

The rearrangement uses TRBV2 and TRBJ2-1, with 11 bases lining up with TRBD2. Germline V CDR1 and CDR2: SNHLY, FYNNEI. The CDR3 covers 15 residues. V shed 6 bases, J shed 6 bases, and the junction held 7 bases outside the gene matches. CDR3 bases: TGTGCCAGCAGAAATAGCGGGAGGGGCTCCAATGAGCAGTTCTTC. Amino acid sequence: CASRNSGRGSNEQFF.

This clonotype was picked up a small number of times. J is TRBJ2-5 and V is TRBV29-1; D is uncertain. V lost 2 bases and J lost 13, with 17 bases in between. There are 12 residues in the CDR3. Per the germline V gene, CDR1 is SQVTM and CDR2 is ANQGSEA. CDR3 in DNA: TGCAGCGTTGAAATCTCCCGCCCCCAACGGTACTTC. Translated: CSVEISRPQRYF.

V is TRBV7-2 and J is TRBJ2-3, with D perhaps given as TRBD1 or TRBD2 (5 bases each). The CDR3 extends over 14 amino acids. Between the trimmed V and J ends, which lost 6 bases and 2 bases, there was a span of 12 bases. The germline CDR1 and CDR2 sequences are SGHTA and FQGNSA. For the CDR3, the DNA is TGTGCCAGCAGAAGGGACGCCACCACAGATACGCAGTATTTT. It yields the protein CASRRDATTDTQYF.

The CDR3 bases are TGTGCCAGCAGCAAATGCACAGAGTACCAAGAGACCCAGTACTTC. It is translated as CASSKCTEYQETQYF. The V gene is TRBV21-1, the J gene TRBJ2-5. TRBV21-1 has pseudogene status. The CDR3 has 15 residues.

The rearrangement uses TRBV12-3 or TRBV12-4 and TRBJ2-4; either TRBD1 or TRBD2 may fit D (5 bases each). The J call may be faulty, since TRBJ2-7 better matches the DNA end. The CDR3 contains 13 residues. This chain's CDR3 is CASSPGRPYEQYF. CDR3 DNA sequence: TGTGCCAGCAGCCCGGGACGTCCCTACGAGCAGTACTTC.

In DNA form, the CDR3 reads TGTGCCAGCAGGGCCGCGGGGGAGAGAGAAAAACTGTTTTTT. Its protein product is CASRAAGEREKLFF. V gene TRBV3-1 combines with J gene TRBJ1-4; TRBD1 is a possible D gene (5 bases). The V gene lost 6 bases and the J gene lost 8 bases, with 16 bases spanning the gap. Germline loops: CDR1 LGHDT, CDR2 YNNKEL (reference sequence). The CDR3 sequence is 14 residues long.

The chain recombines TRBV11-2 with TRBJ2-4; D perhaps matches TRBD1 (6 bases). Germline CDR1 SGHAT, CDR2 FQNNGV. The CDR3 runs to 14 residues. Trimming cost V 0 bases and J 10 bases, with 13 bases left between them. CDR3 sequence (DNA): TGTGCCAGCAGCTTAGATCGCGGACAGAGAATTCAGTACTTC. It encodes CASSLDRGQRIQYF.

This chain joins TRBV10-3 and TRBJ2-7; 8 bases agree with TRBD2. Trimming removed 5 bases from V and 6 bases from J; junction bases left unmatched: 6. Germline V gene sequence: CDR1 ENHRY, CDR2 SYGVKD. CDR3 length: 13 residues. The DNA for the CDR3 is TGTGCCATCAGTAGCCGGGGGGGCCGCGAGCAGTACTTC. It is translated as CAISSRGGREQYF.